This TCR beta chain is from a study of T cell responses to AZD1222 COVID-19 vaccine. General observations from the study: The donors showed a predominance of white British ancestry and of females, with possible underestimation of clonal diversity.

The ends were cut back, 5 bases at V and 6 bases at J, with 17 bases in the middle. This CDR3 has 16 residues. CDR1 and CDR2 (germline): SGHVS, FQNEAQ. Some clones are missing from TCRdb's copy, which holds only in-frame ones; the method was immunoSEQ multiplex PCR. The table records 150,000 to 250,000 clones, approximately 90% of them present only once. On this clone itself: The antigen remains unidentified.

This chain links TRBV7-8 with TRBJ1-6, with D possibly being TRBD1 (5 bases). The specimen comprised peripheral blood, sampled 28 days after the second AZD1222 dose. This clonotype originated in an adult who received the AZD1222 COVID-19 vaccine. CDR3 loop: CASSTADRGGNSPLHF. As DNA, the CDR3 is TGTGCCAGCAGCACAGCCGACCGGGGCGGTAATTCACCCCTCCACTTT.